The 28 T cell receptor beta chains reported below all come from one sample, sequenced in a study of T-cell reconstitution after alpha-beta-depleted transplantation in children. The TCRbeta library incorporated unique molecular identifiers. TCRdb called the PCR reads again in MiXCR, with one record for every CDR3 protein. The sample records some 600,000 distinct CDR3 sequences, over 10% being singletons. The input for sequencing was PBMCs, mostly from graft donor cells, taken 360 days after TCRalphabeta/CD19-depleted stem cell transplant. These receptors were obtained from a male patient younger than 18 who had a stem cell transplant for acute myeloid leukemia, so the T cells may come from the graft donor.

This clonotype came up a few times. The gene calls are TRBV4-3 and TRBJ2-7; 8 positions match TRBD2. The CDR3 contains 13 residues. The germline V gene encodes CDR1 LGHNA and CDR2 YSLEER. J lost 6 bases, V lost 5 bases, and 6 bases had no gene match. The chain's CDR3 is CASSARLALEQYF. The CDR3 nucleotides are TGCGCCAGCAGCGCGAGACTAGCGCTCGAGCAGTACTTC.

The gene calls are TRBV20-1 and TRBJ1-1; 10 bases map to TRBD1. J lost 2 bases, V lost 5 bases, and 5 bases had no gene match. In germline, CDR1 is DFQATT, CDR2 SNEGSKA (reference sequence). CDR3 length: 14 residues. The CDR3: CSAHRQGANTEAFF. CDR3 DNA: TGCAGTGCTCATCGACAGGGGGCTAACACTGAAGCTTTCTTT.

The V gene is TRBV25-1, the J gene TRBJ2-5; 8 nucleotides agree with TRBD1. The CDR3 is made up of 16 amino acids. The germline gives CDR1 MGHDK, CDR2 SYGVNS. Trimming cost V 1 base and J 5 bases; bases outside gene matches: 9. The CDR3 DNA reads TGTGCCAGCAGTGAATGGGGAAACAGGGGGGCCGAGACCCAGTACTTC. Amino acids: CASSEWGNRGAETQYF. The variable domain in full, with the rest retrieved from reference TRBV25-1 and TRBJ2-5, is EADIYQTPRYLVIGTGKKITLECSQTMGHDKMYWYQQDPGMELHLIHYSYGVNSTEKGDLSSESTVSRIRTEHFPLTLESARPSHTSQYLCASSEWGNRGAETQYFGPGTRLLVL.

The chain is built from TRBV9 and TRBJ2-1; 9 bases line up with TRBD2. CDR3 length: 17 amino acids. The V gene end was trimmed by 0 bases and the J gene end by 3 bases; junction bases not matched to a gene: 7. Germline V lookup: CDR1 SGDLS, CDR2 YYNGEE. Here the CDR3 DNA reads TGTGCCAGCAGCGTAGGCGGCGGGAGGGCCTTCTACAATGAGCAGTTCTTC. Translated: CASSVGGGRAFYNEQFF.

J is TRBJ2-1 and V is TRBV4-2, with TRBD1 matching over 7 bases. The J segment lost 3 bases and the V segment lost 4 bases, leaving 6 bases of the junction unmatched. CDR1 LGHNA and CDR2 YNFKEQ come from the germline V gene. This CDR3 spans 15 amino acids. The DNA of the CDR3 is TGTGCCAGCAGCCTCAGACAGGGTAACTACAATGAGCAGTTCTTC. It is translated as CASSLRQGNYNEQFF.

Only a few counts were recorded for this clonotype. This chain connects TRBV4-3 to TRBJ2-1; TRBD1 agrees at 7 bases. The CDR3 has 13 residues. Germline V gene sequence: CDR1 LGHNA, CDR2 YSLEER. V dropped 6 bases and J dropped 3; count of bases not matched to a gene: 2. The CDR3 DNA reads as TGCGCCAGCAGTCAGGGGGTCTACAATGAGCAGTTCTTC. Encoded protein: CASSQGVYNEQFF.

The chain couples TRBV19 to TRBJ2-2, with 12 bases fitting TRBD2. The V and J ends lost 3 bases and 4 bases, in that order; junction bases with no gene match: 3. The germline V gene encodes CDR1 LNHDA and CDR2 SQIVND (reference sequence). The CDR3 covers 16 residues. The CDR3 protein is CASSIQTSGGTGELFF. CDR3 nucleotides: TGTGCCAGTAGTATTCAGACTAGCGGGGGCACCGGGGAGCTGTTTTTT.

This clonotype has just a few counts. The J gene is TRBJ1-3, the V gene TRBV28, with a weak D call TRBD1 (6 bases). The ends were cut back, 5 bases at V and 4 bases at J, with 12 bases in the middle. The CDR3 length is 14 residues. From germline, CDR1 is MDHEN and CDR2 SYDVKM. CDR3 loop: CASSVQGAGNTIYF. The CDR3 bases are TGTGCCAGCAGTGTACAGGGTGCGGGAAACACCATATATTTT.

In its sample, this clonotype was seen many times. V is TRBV28 and J is TRBJ2-7; D unclear. Germline values: CDR1 MDHEN, CDR2 SYDVKM. V lost 4 bases to trimming and J lost 1 base, with 20 bases between them. This CDR3 has 17 residues. The CDR3 DNA reads as TGTGCCAGCAGTTCCTACCCCCGGAGACGGAAATCCTACGAGCAGTACTTC. As protein: CASSSYPRRRKSYEQYF.

The chain carries TRBV9 and TRBJ2-1; 12 bases align to TRBD2. Germline V gene sequence: CDR1 SGDLS, CDR2 YYNGEE. Trimming removed 0 bases from V and 0 bases from J; junction bases left unmatched: 1. The CDR3 runs 17 residues. The CDR3 spells CASSVASGRASYNEQFF. In DNA, the CDR3 is TGTGCCAGCAGCGTAGCTAGCGGGAGGGCCTCCTACAATGAGCAGTTCTTC.

The J gene is TRBJ2-5, the V gene TRBV12-3 or TRBV12-4; perhaps TRBD1 as D (6 bases). The CDR3 has 17 residues. Trimming took off 1 base at V and 5 bases at J, with 20 bases between the two ends. The CDR3 protein is CASSLGKSRAGVETQYF. The CDR3 DNA reads TGTGCCAGCAGTTTAGGAAAAAGTCGGGCAGGGGTGGAGACCCAGTACTTC.

This clonotype came up many times. This chain links TRBV20-1 with TRBJ2-1; the D gene is possibly TRBD2 (6 bases). Per the germline V gene, CDR1 is DFQATT and CDR2 is SNEGSKA (reference sequence). V dropped 2 bases and J dropped 9 bases, with 17 bases sitting between them. This CDR3 contains 14 residues. The CDR3 DNA is TGCAGTGCTAGACCGGGACTCGCGTCGAGTGAGCAGTTCTTC. Protein sequence: CSARPGLASSEQFF.

The gene calls are TRBV4-3 and TRBJ2-7; D not resolved. Germline V gene sequence: CDR1 LGHNA, CDR2 YSLEER. The CDR3 covers 14 residues. With 2 bases removed from V and 2 bases from J, the gap between germline ends came to 10 bases. In DNA, the CDR3 is TGCGCCAGCAGCCAAAGGTTCAGAGCCTACGAGCAGTACTTC. This sequence encodes CASSQRFRAYEQYF.

This clonotype was counted between two and nine times. CDR3 nucleotide sequence: TGCAGCCAGGGGCATGGCTACGAGCAGTACTTC. Its translation is CSQGHGYEQYF. The chain has TRBV20-1 and TRBJ2-7; a possible D gene is TRBD1 (6 bases). The germline gives CDR1 DFQATT, CDR2 SNEGSKA (reference sequence). The CDR3 totals 11 residues.

This clonotype was counted only a few times. This may arise from a read error, as a much more abundant clone is one base away. The chain has TRBV20-1 and TRBJ2-1; D gene unclear. The germline V gene has CDR1 DFQATT and CDR2 SNEGSKA (reference sequence). This CDR3 is built from 11 residues. V was clipped by 2 bases and J by 6 bases, with 5 bases between them. CDR3 sequence: CSARIVNEQFF. The CDR3 bases are TGCAGTGCTAGAATCGTCAATGAGCAGTTCTTC.

This clonotype was seen a few times. The chain recombines TRBV10-3 with TRBJ1-2; D is perhaps TRBD1 (6 bases). Per germline, CDR1 ENHRY and CDR2 SYGVKD. V was trimmed by 9 bases and J by 0 bases, leaving 11 bases between them. There are 13 residues in the CDR3. The chain's CDR3 is CAIGGGPNYGYTF. CDR3 nucleotide sequence: TGTGCCATAGGGGGGGGGCCTAACTATGGCTACACCTTC.

V is TRBV20-1 and J is TRBJ2-2; D not resolved. This CDR3 region has 15 residues. V gave up 1 base and J gave up 6 bases, with 15 bases separating them. Germline assignment: CDR1 DFQATT and CDR2 SNEGSKA (reference sequence). CDR3 residues: CSARVPLSPPGELFF. As DNA, the CDR3 is TGCAGTGCTAGAGTCCCTCTCTCCCCCCCCGGGGAGCTGTTTTTT.

This clonotype was observed at least ten times. The chain links TRBV20-1 to TRBJ2-7, with D possibly being TRBD1 or TRBD2 (5 bases each). Germline V gene data show CDR1 as DFQATT and CDR2 as SNEGSKA (reference sequence). The germline V and J ends were trimmed by 0 bases and 4 bases, with 22 bases remaining between them. The CDR3 consists of 17 residues. For the CDR3, the DNA is TGCAGTGCTAGAGATGGGGGTCAGGGATCCCTGTTATACGAGCAGTACTTC. It is translated as CSARDGGQGSLLYEQYF.

The chain carries TRBV20-1 and TRBJ2-7, with D tentatively TRBD1 or TRBD2 (5 bases each). Trimming removed 7 bases from V and 3 bases from J, with 19 bases in between. The CDR3 length is 14 residues. CDR1 and CDR2 (germline): DFQATT, SNEGSKA (reference sequence). CDR3 bases: TGCAGTGGCATTGGGACGGTGGAGAACTACGAGCAGTACTTC. It translates to CSGIGTVENYEQYF.

This chain joins TRBV11-2 and TRBJ2-2; possibly TRBD2 for D (5 bases). The CDR3 is made up of 15 amino acids. Trimming shortened V by 0 bases and J by 6 bases, and 11 bases separated the two germline ends. Per germline, CDR1 SGHAT and CDR2 FQNNGV. In DNA, the CDR3 is TGTGCCAGCAGCTTAGATATCCGGGGTGCCGGGGAGCTGTTTTTT. It is translated as CASSLDIRGAGELFF.

This clonotype was picked up many times. The rearrangement links TRBV7-6 to TRBJ2-1; D unclear. Between the trimmed V and J ends, which lost 5 bases and 9 bases, there was a span of 11 bases. The CDR3 has 12 residues. The V gene's germline CDR1 is SGHVS and CDR2 FNYEAQ. The CDR3 DNA reads TGTGCCAGCAGCAATCTCCTTACTGAGCAGTTCTTC. Its translation: CASSNLLTEQFF.

This clonotype was seen ten or more times. The chain joins TRBV4-3 to TRBJ2-3; no clear D gene. This CDR3 has 13 residues. The V end lost 2 bases, the J end lost 3 bases, and 6 bases lay between the germline ends. Germline CDR1 LGHNA, CDR2 YSLEER. The CDR3: CASSQQGTDTQYF. The CDR3 bases are TGCGCCAGCAGCCAACAAGGGACAGATACGCAGTATTTT.

The chain links TRBV29-1 to TRBJ2-3; a weak D match, TRBD1 (6 bases). The CDR3 covers 13 residues. Trimming pared 7 bases from V and 2 bases from J, leaving 13 bases between. Germline CDR1 reads SQVTM; CDR2 reads ANQGSEA. The CDR3 reads CSGGQKLTDTQYF. The CDR3, as DNA: TGCAGCGGTGGACAGAAACTCACAGATACGCAGTATTTT.

This clonotype has a count of ten or more. The chain links TRBV27 to TRBJ2-3, with a weak D call TRBD2 (5 bases). Germline V gene sequence: CDR1 MNHEY, CDR2 SMNVEV (reference sequence). The CDR3 loop spans 15 amino acids. V dropped 3 bases and J dropped 1 base, with 11 bases sitting between them. The CDR3 coding sequence is TGTGCCAGCAGTTTGGTTCAGGAGGGCACAGATACGCAGTATTTT. Translating gives CASSLVQEGTDTQYF.

This clonotype was recorded many times. The chain couples TRBV12-3 or TRBV12-4 to TRBJ2-1; 8 bases agree with TRBD2. The ends lost 4 bases at V and 6 bases at J; junction bases unmatched: 8. The CDR3 extends over 15 amino acids. The CDR3 spells CASSSPGLDLNEQFF. The CDR3 nucleotides read TGTGCCAGCAGTTCTCCGGGACTAGATCTCAATGAGCAGTTCTTC.

This clonotype was counted at least ten times. V and J are TRBV9 and TRBJ2-7; D unclear. Between the trimmed V and J ends, which lost 3 bases and 4 bases, there was a span of 11 bases. The CDR3 covers 13 residues. Per germline, CDR1 SGDLS and CDR2 YYNGEE. The DNA for the CDR3 is TGTGCCAGCAGCGCGACCCCACTATACGAGCAGTACTTC. Its protein product is CASSATPLYEQYF.

This chain uses TRBV6-2 or TRBV6-3 with TRBJ2-3, with D unclear. The germline CDR1 and CDR2 sequences are MNHEY and SVGEGT. The CDR3 consists of 15 residues. V lost 0 bases and J 4 bases, leaving 11 bases between the germline ends. The CDR3 DNA follows: TGTGCCAGCAGTTACTCGAGGTGGGCGGCAGATACGCAGTATTTT. Protein sequence: CASSYSRWAADTQYF.

Many counts were recorded for this clonotype. The DNA of the CDR3 is TGTGCCATCTCTAACGGGGGAACGGGCGAGCAGTACTTC. It specifies CAISNGGTGEQYF. V and J are TRBV10-3 and TRBJ2-7, with D perhaps matching TRBD2 (6 bases). The CDR3 spans 13 residues. Germline CDR1 is ENHRY and CDR2 is SYGVKD. V lost 8 bases and J 6 bases, leaving 17 bases between the germline ends.